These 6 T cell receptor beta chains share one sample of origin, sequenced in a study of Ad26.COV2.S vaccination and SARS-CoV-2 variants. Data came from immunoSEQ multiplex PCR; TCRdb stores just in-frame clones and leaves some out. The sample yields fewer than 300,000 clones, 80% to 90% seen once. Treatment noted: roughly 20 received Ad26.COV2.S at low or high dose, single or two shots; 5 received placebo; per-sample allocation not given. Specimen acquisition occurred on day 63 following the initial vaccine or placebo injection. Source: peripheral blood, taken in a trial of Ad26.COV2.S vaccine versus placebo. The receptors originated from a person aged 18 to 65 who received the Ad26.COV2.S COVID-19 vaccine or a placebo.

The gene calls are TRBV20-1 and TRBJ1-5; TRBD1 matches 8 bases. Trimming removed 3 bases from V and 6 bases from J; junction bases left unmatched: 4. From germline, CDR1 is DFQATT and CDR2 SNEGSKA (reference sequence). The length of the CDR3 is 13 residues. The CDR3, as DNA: TGCAGTGCTAGTTCCAGGGGGCTTCAGCCCCAGCATTTT. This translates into CSASSRGLQPQHF.

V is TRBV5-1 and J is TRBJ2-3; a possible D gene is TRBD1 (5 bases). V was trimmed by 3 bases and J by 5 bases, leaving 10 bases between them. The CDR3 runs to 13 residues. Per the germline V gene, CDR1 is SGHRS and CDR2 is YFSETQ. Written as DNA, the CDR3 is TGCGCCAGCAGCTCCAGGGTTGGAGATACGCAGTATTTT. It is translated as CASSSRVGDTQYF.

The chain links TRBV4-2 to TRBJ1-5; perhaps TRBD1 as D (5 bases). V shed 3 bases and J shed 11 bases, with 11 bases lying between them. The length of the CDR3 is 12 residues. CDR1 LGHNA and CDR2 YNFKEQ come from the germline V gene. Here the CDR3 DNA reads TGTGCCAGCAGCCAGTTGGGGGAGGCCCAGCATTTT. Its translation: CASSQLGEAQHF.

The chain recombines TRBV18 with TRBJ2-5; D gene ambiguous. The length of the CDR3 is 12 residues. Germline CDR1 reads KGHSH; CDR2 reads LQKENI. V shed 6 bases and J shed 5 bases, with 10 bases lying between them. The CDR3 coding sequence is TGTGCCAGCTCCCGCCTGGGGGAGACCCAGTACTTC. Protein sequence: CASSRLGETQYF.

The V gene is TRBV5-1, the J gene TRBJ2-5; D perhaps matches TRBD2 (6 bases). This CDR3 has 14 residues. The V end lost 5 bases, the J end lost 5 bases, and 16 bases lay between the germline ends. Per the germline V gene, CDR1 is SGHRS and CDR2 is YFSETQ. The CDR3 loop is CASRRGLLEETQYF. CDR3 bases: TGCGCCAGCAGGCGGGGTTTGTTAGAGGAGACCCAGTACTTC.

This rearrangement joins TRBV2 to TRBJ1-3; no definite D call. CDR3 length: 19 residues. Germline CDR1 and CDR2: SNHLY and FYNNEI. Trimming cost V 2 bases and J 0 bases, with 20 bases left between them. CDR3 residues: CASSELLPRMTGSGNTIYF. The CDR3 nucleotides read TGTGCCAGCAGTGAACTATTGCCCCGGATGACGGGCTCTGGAAACACCATATATTTT.